What follows are 14 T cell receptor beta chains derived from one specimen sequenced in a study of shared clonotypes between healthy human individuals. CD45RO-negative, CCR7-positively selected cells formed the naive CD8 fraction, excluding terminally differentiated effector memory CD45RA+ cells. This table comes from immunoSEQ multiplex PCR, and its TCRdb copy is limited to in-frame clones, with some not included. Among 560,000 or so clones listed, 95% to 96% were seen once. Sequenced sample: naive CD8+ T cells sorted from blood. The receptors originated from a woman under 40 in good health.

The rearrangement links TRBV28 to TRBJ1-1, with no clear D. Trimming cost V 5 bases and J 1 base, with 17 bases left between them. The V gene's germline CDR1 is MDHEN and CDR2 SYDVKM. The length of the CDR3 is 16 residues. CDR3 in amino acids: CASSPPFLVTNTEAFF. CDR3 bases: TGTGCCAGCAGTCCACCCTTTTTAGTTACGAACACTGAAGCTTTCTTT.

DNA for the CDR3: TGTGCCAGCAGTTCCCCGGGACAGGGGGATGGTGAGCAGTTCTTC. Its translation: CASSSPGQGDGEQFF. This chain links TRBV28 with TRBJ2-1; 11 bases align to TRBD1. In germline, CDR1 is MDHEN, CDR2 SYDVKM. The CDR3 loop spans 15 amino acids. With V trimmed by 4 bases and J by 9 bases, 8 bases remained unmatched.

The chain couples TRBV9 to TRBJ2-3; 7 bases agree with TRBD2. J gave up 5 bases and V 3 bases, and 0 bases lay outside the gene matches. This CDR3 has 12 amino acids. Germline-derived CDR1 and CDR2 are SGDLS and YYNGEE. CDR3: CASSASGDTQYF. The CDR3 DNA is TGTGCCAGCAGCGCTAGCGGAGATACGCAGTATTTT.

The chain joins TRBV29-1 to TRBJ2-1; perhaps TRBD2 as D (5 bases). This CDR3 has 15 amino acids. V lost 3 bases and J 4 bases, leaving 16 bases between the germline ends. Germline CDR1 is SQVTM and CDR2 is ANQGSEA. The CDR3 here is CSVDGVQAAYNEQFF. The CDR3 DNA reads TGCAGCGTTGACGGGGTGCAGGCGGCATACAATGAGCAGTTCTTC.

The J gene is TRBJ2-5, the V gene TRBV29-1; possibly TRBD1 for D (5 bases). The ends were cut back, 4 bases at V and 1 base at J, with 22 bases in the middle. CDR3 length: 17 amino acids. Germline V gene data show CDR1 as SQVTM and CDR2 as ANQGSEA. In DNA, the CDR3 is TGCAGCGTTGCTTCCTCCCCGACTCCCAGGGCCCAAGAGACCCAGTACTTC. It is translated as CSVASSPTPRAQETQYF.

DNA of the CDR3: TGTGCCAGCAGTTACTCAATAGACGGAACCTACGAGCAGTACTTC. The encoded protein is CASSYSIDGTYEQYF. This sequence joins TRBV6-5 and TRBJ2-7, with D unresolved. Germline CDR1 reads MNHEY; CDR2 reads SVGAGI. Trimming left V 0 bases short and J 2 bases short, with 11 bases between. This CDR3 spans 15 amino acids.

This clone was recorded once. The rearrangement links TRBV7-9 to TRBJ2-1; D unclear. The V gene lost 6 bases and the J gene lost 2 bases, with 5 bases spanning the gap. In germline, CDR1 is SEHNR, CDR2 FQNEAQ (reference sequence). The CDR3 extends over 12 amino acids. In nucleotides, the CDR3 is TGTGCCAGCAGGGATCCCTACAATGAGCAGTTCTTC. Protein: CASRDPYNEQFF.

The V gene is TRBV28, the J gene TRBJ2-3; 8 nucleotides match TRBD2. This CDR3 is built from 17 residues. The V gene end was trimmed by 5 bases and the J gene end by 0 bases; junction bases not matched to a gene: 10. Germline CDR1 and CDR2: MDHEN and SYDVKM. CDR3 DNA: TGTGCCAGCAGTGGAAATTTAGCGGGGACTAGCACAGATACGCAGTATTTT. Protein sequence: CASSGNLAGTSTDTQYF.

The chain employs TRBV28 and TRBJ2-5; TRBD2 is a possible D gene (6 bases). V lost 4 bases to trimming and J lost 3 bases, with 21 bases between them. The CDR3 spans 17 residues. The germline gives CDR1 MDHEN, CDR2 SYDVKM. The CDR3 DNA sequence: TGTGCCAGCAGTTACTCCACCGGGACTGTCAACGAAGAGACCCAGTACTTC. This encodes CASSYSTGTVNEETQYF.

The chain has TRBV6-5 and TRBJ1-4; 7 nucleotides line up with TRBD1. The length of the CDR3 is 15 residues. The junction had 5 bases not matched to a gene; V was cut back by 4 bases and J by 3 bases. Germline V CDR1 and CDR2: MNHEY, SVGAGI. CDR3 in amino acids: CASSLSRGANEKLFF. CDR3 coding DNA: TGTGCCAGCAGTTTATCCAGGGGGGCTAATGAAAAACTGTTTTTT.

The chain couples TRBV19 to TRBJ2-2; D remains ambiguous. Germline loops: CDR1 LNHDA, CDR2 SQIVND (reference sequence). Between the trimmed V and J ends, which lost 5 bases and 4 bases, there was a span of 2 bases. This CDR3 is built from 11 residues. This chain's CDR3 is CASSGTGELFF. CDR3 nucleotides: TGTGCCAGTAGTGGCACCGGGGAGCTGTTTTTT.

This clone was observed a single time. The rearrangement uses TRBV28 and TRBJ2-5; 12 nucleotides match TRBD2. With 6 bases clipped from V and 4 bases from J, the junction kept 12 bases outside the gene matches. Looked up from germline, CDR1 is MDHEN and CDR2 is SYDVKM. The CDR3 totals 17 residues. The CDR3 sequence is CASSQPMPTSGRETQYF. The CDR3 nucleotides read TGTGCCAGCAGCCAACCCATGCCGACTAGCGGGAGAGAGACCCAGTACTTC.

The rearrangement uses TRBV2 and TRBJ2-2, with D perhaps TRBD2 (6 bases). The germline gives CDR1 SNHLY, CDR2 FYNNEI. Trimming cost V 8 bases and J 4 bases, with 11 bases left between them. CDR3 length: 13 residues. CDR3 coding DNA: TGTGCCAGCGTGAAGGGAGGCACCGGGGAGCTGTTTTTT. Amino acid sequence: CASVKGGTGELFF.

V is TRBV6-5 and J is TRBJ2-1; 10 bases align to TRBD2. V trimming: 0 bases; J trimming: 8 bases; junction bases outside the gene matches: 4. CDR1 and CDR2 from the germline V gene are MNHEY and SVGAGI. The CDR3 loop spans 15 amino acids. The CDR3 sequence is CASSYSMLAGDEQFF. Here the CDR3 DNA reads TGTGCCAGCAGTTACTCGATGCTAGCGGGAGATGAGCAGTTCTTC.